Included here is one TCR beta chain sequence, with context. What it binds is unknown. The sample is drawn from a study of tumor and adjacent non-tumor tissue in lung cancer. At the level of the study: The patients, 10 men and about 5 women, were about 30 to 85 with stage I to III disease. Study findings and constraints: Tumor TCR diversity, when higher, was linked to shorter survival. Significantly higher TCR diversity was found in tumor than normal lung.

CDR3 length: 14 amino acids. The V gene's germline CDR1 is MNHNS and CDR2 SASEGT. This sample's RNA came from whole unsorted tissue. Donors were chemotherapy-naive, newly diagnosed lung cancer surgical patients in China, August–late 2014. The library came from three nested PCR rounds adapted from ARM-PCR protocols. TCRdb re-called the multiplex PCR reads through MiXCR, storing one row per CDR3 protein. The table shows roughly 200,000 distinct CDR3 sequences, with 70% to 75% occurring only once. Sequenced sample: lung tumor tissue. The origin of this receptor is a man aged 55 to 70 with non-small cell lung cancer. This chain links TRBV6-1 with TRBJ2-5, with D perhaps being TRBD1 or TRBD2 (5 bases each). CDR3 nucleotides: TGTTCGAGCAGTGATACCGGGACCGCGAGGGCCCAGTACTTC. It encodes CSSSDTGTARAQYF.